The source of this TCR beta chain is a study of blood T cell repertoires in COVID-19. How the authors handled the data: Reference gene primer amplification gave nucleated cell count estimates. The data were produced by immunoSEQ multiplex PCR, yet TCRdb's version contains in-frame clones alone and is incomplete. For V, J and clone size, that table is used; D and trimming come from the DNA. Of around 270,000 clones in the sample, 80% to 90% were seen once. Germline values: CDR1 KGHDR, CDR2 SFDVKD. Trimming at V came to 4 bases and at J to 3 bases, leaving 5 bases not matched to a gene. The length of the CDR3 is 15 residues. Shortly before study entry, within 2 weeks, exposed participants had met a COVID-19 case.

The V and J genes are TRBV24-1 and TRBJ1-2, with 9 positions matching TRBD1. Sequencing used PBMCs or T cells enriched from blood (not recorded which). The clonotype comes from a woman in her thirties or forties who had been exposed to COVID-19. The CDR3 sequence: CATSDPDRGDYGYTF. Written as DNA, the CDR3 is TGTGCCACCAGTGACCCGGACAGGGGTGACTATGGCTACACCTTC.